Listed here are 15 T cell receptor beta chains from one sample, sequenced in a study of CD8 T cells in ankylosing spondylitis. Study-level points and caveats: In ankylosing spondylitis blood, a motif of about 8 highly homologous TCR beta variants appeared characteristic.

Their specific antigens are unknown. TCRdb re-called the 5' RACE reads through MiXCR, storing one row per CDR3 protein. The sample holds about 540,000 distinct CDR3 sequences, roughly 12% seen once. The sequenced sample consisted of blood, either unsorted or a sorted T cell fraction (not recorded which). The source is a male donor with ankylosing spondylitis.

The V and J genes are TRBV5-1 and TRBJ1-1; D is unresolved. The ends were cut back, 0 bases at V and 4 bases at J, with 10 bases in the middle. Germline loops: CDR1 SGHRS, CDR2 YFSETQ. This CDR3 is 14 amino acids long. The CDR3 DNA sequence: TGCGCCAGCAGCTTGGGACCCTTCGGCACTGAAGCTTTCTTT. This gives the protein CASSLGPFGTEAFF.

This clonotype has a handful of counts. This chain connects TRBV4-2 to TRBJ1-6; unclear D gene. This CDR3 has 14 amino acids. Trimming shortened V by 1 base and J by 7 bases, and 8 bases separated the two germline ends. Germline V gene sequence: CDR1 LGHNA, CDR2 YNFKEQ. The CDR3 loop is CASSQANGNSPLHF. DNA of the CDR3: TGTGCCAGCAGCCAAGCCAATGGGAATTCACCCCTCCACTTT.

V gene TRBV2 combines with J gene TRBJ2-1, with 8 positions matching TRBD2. J lost 6 bases, V lost 2 bases, and 6 bases had no gene match. Germline values: CDR1 SNHLY, CDR2 FYNNEI. The CDR3 contains 15 residues. CDR3 sequence reads: CASSETSGLINEQFF. CDR3 sequence (DNA): TGTGCCAGCAGTGAAACTAGCGGCCTAATCAATGAGCAGTTCTTC.

This clonotype showed up many times. V and J are TRBV29-1 and TRBJ2-7; 12 bases map to TRBD1. Looked up from germline, CDR1 is SQVTM and CDR2 is ANQGSEA. Unmatched junction bases numbered 8, after V lost 6 bases and J lost 5 bases. The CDR3 is made up of 14 amino acids. Written as DNA, the CDR3 is TGCAGCGTATCCGGGACAGGGGGCCTTGACGAGCAGTACTTC. Protein: CSVSGTGGLDEQYF.

The chain couples TRBV10-3 to TRBJ2-5, with TRBD2 matching over 10 bases. The trim removed 5 bases at V and 4 bases at J, leaving 4 bases unmatched. Germline CDR1 reads ENHRY; CDR2 reads SYGVKD. The CDR3 sequence is 14 residues long. The CDR3 DNA follows: TGTGCCATCAGTCAGCGGGAGGGCCGAGAGACCCAGTACTTC. Residues: CAISQREGRETQYF.

This chain links TRBV5-1 with TRBJ2-1, with a possible D match to TRBD1 (5 bases). Per the germline V gene, CDR1 is SGHRS and CDR2 is YFSETQ. V dropped 1 base and J dropped 8 bases, with 19 bases sitting between them. This CDR3 region has 16 residues. The DNA for the CDR3 is TGCGCCAGCAGCTTGATTGCAGGGCTCAGGGTGGATGAGCAGTTCTTC. Amino acid sequence: CASSLIAGLRVDEQFF.

The chain links TRBV6-1 to TRBJ1-5, with a weak D call TRBD1 (6 bases). The CDR3 sequence is 13 residues long. The germline gives CDR1 MNHNS, CDR2 SASEGT. V dropped 6 bases and J dropped 3 bases, with 9 bases sitting between them. CDR3 sequence: CASSRDNNQPQHF. The DNA for the CDR3 is TGTGCCAGCAGCCGGGACAACAATCAGCCCCAGCATTTT.

V and J are TRBV20-1 and TRBJ2-5, with 11 bases aligning to TRBD2. Germline CDR1 and CDR2: DFQATT and SNEGSKA (reference sequence). This CDR3 comprises 15 residues. With 5 bases clipped from V and 4 bases from J, the junction kept 9 bases outside the gene matches. The CDR3 DNA sequence: TGCAGTGCTCAAATGACTAGCGGGATATCAGAGACCCAGTACTTC. Its translation: CSAQMTSGISETQYF.

This clonotype was seen only a few times. This chain links TRBV5-6 with TRBJ2-7; weak D call: TRBD1 (6 bases). V was trimmed by 5 bases and J by 5 bases, leaving 14 bases between them. The CDR3 contains 13 residues. The germline V gene encodes CDR1 SGHDT and CDR2 YYEEEE. For the CDR3, the DNA is TGTGCCAGCAGGTCAGACAGGTCCCACGAGCAGTACGTC. Translation: CASRSDRSHEQYV.

This clonotype was observed a handful of times. This chain connects TRBV7-2 to TRBJ2-2; 8 bases align to TRBD2. Per the germline V gene, CDR1 is SGHTA and CDR2 is FQGNSA. The CDR3 consists of 15 residues. V shed 9 bases and J 6 bases; nucleotides not matched to a gene: 12. CDR3 sequence reads: CASTSASGRSGELFF. DNA for the CDR3: TGTGCCAGTACCTCCGCCAGCGGGAGATCCGGGGAGCTGTTTTTT.

The V call is TRBV29-1, the J call TRBJ2-1; D perhaps matches TRBD1 (6 bases). From germline, CDR1 is SQVTM and CDR2 ANQGSEA. This CDR3 is 14 amino acids long. With 6 bases removed from V and 2 bases from J, the gap between germline ends came to 14 bases. The CDR3 reads CSVSATGPYNEQFF. CDR3 in DNA: TGCAGCGTCTCCGCGACAGGCCCCTACAATGAGCAGTTCTTC.

This chain connects TRBV9 to TRBJ2-2; TRBD2 matches 7 bases. In germline, CDR1 is SGDLS, CDR2 YYNGEE. CDR3 size: 15 residues. J was trimmed by 4 bases and V by 3 bases; bases with no gene match: 6. CDR3 sequence (DNA): TGTGCCAGCAGCGAGGCCACGGGGGGCACCGGGGAGCTGTTTTTT. Its protein is CASSEATGGTGELFF.

Here the CDR3 DNA reads TGTGCCAGCAGTACTTACGGCAGCTACGAGCAGTACTTC. Translation: CASSTYGSYEQYF. The chain is built from TRBV2 and TRBJ2-7; D gene ambiguous. The CDR3 is 13 residues long. The germline CDR1 and CDR2 sequences are SNHLY and FYNNEI. Trimming shortened V by 5 bases and J by 3 bases, and 11 bases separated the two germline ends.

This clonotype was found a few times. The V gene is TRBV20-1, the J gene TRBJ2-7, with TRBD1 identical over 7 bases. The ends lost 6 bases at V and 4 bases at J; junction bases unmatched: 9. The CDR3 is 13 residues long. Per germline, CDR1 DFQATT and CDR2 SNEGSKA (reference sequence). CDR3 residues: CSAWDRNTYEQYF. The DNA for the CDR3 is TGCAGTGCCTGGGACAGAAATACTTACGAGCAGTACTTC.

This clonotype has more than one count but fewer than ten. This rearrangement joins TRBV24-1 to TRBJ2-7; 11 bases are shared with TRBD2. The V segment lost 4 bases and the J segment 5 bases; nucleotides outside the gene matches: 9. Looked up from germline, CDR1 is KGHDR and CDR2 is SFDVKD. The CDR3 loop spans 16 amino acids. In DNA, the CDR3 is TGTGCCACCAGTGACCCAAACCTAGCGGGAGGTGACGAGCAGTACTTC. Residues: CATSDPNLAGGDEQYF.